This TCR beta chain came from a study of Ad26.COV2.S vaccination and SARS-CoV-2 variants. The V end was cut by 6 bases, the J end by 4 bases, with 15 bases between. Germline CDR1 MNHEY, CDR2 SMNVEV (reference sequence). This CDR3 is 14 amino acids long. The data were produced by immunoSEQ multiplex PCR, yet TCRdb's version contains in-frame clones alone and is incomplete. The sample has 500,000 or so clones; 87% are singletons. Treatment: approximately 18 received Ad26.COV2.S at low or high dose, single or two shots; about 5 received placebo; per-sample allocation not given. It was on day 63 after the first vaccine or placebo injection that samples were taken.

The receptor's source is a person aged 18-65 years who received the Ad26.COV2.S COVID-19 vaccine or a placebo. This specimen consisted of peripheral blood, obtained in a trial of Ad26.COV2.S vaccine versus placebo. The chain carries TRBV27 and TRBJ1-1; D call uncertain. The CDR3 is CASRPRGFSTEAFF. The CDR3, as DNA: TGTGCCAGCAGGCCACGGGGATTTAGCACTGAAGCTTTCTTT.